These T cell receptor beta chains were read from a single sample in a study of human T cells and chemical hapten exposure. TCRdb recomputed calls from the RACE reads with MiXCR, one row per CDR3 protein. The sample consists of some 170,000 distinct CDR3 sequences, roughly 26% of them appearing once. The sample in question was whole blood, obtained in connection with sensitization to the hapten diphenylcyclopropenone (DPC). Receptor source: a woman under 30 with alopecia areata. Some clones in this sample may be carry-over from other donors' samples. The CDR3 runs from the conserved cysteine through the conserved F or W. Fields, in order: J gene, D gene, clone size, V gene, CDR3 DNA, CDR3 protein. A D gene is named only where the DNA matches it firmly. Clone size appears in some rows only: once, few, many, or a class for an expanded clone.

TRBJ2-1	TRBD1	.	TRBV3-1	TGTGCCAGCAGCCAAGAGCCGGGACAGTTCTACAATGAGCAGTTCTTC	CASSQEPGQFYNEQFF
TRBJ2-7	.	.	TRBV27	TGTGCCAGCAGTCTAAAGGGGATCTACGAGCAGTACTTC	CASSLKGIYEQYF
TRBJ2-1	.	.	TRBV29-1	TGCAGCGTTGAAGTAGGACAGAACTACAATGAGCAGTTCTTC	CSVEVGQNYNEQFF
TRBJ1-6	.	.	TRBV7-2	TGTGCCAGCAGCTTAGGAATGGGGAGCTCCTATAATTCACCCCTCCACTTT	CASSLGMGSSYNSPLHF
TRBJ1-1	TRBD1	.	TRBV18	TGTGCCAGCTCACCAGGGACAGGATTAGAAGCTTTCTTT	CASSPGTGLEAFF
TRBJ1-5	.	.	TRBV10-3	TGTGCCATCAGTGAGTCGAGTACGGATAATCAGCCCCAGCATTTT	CAISESSTDNQPQHF
TRBJ1-2	TRBD1	.	TRBV15	TGTGCCACCAGCGCCCAAACAGGGGGATTAGGCTACACCTTC	CATSAQTGGLGYTF
TRBJ1-3	.	many	TRBV4-3	TGCGCCAGCAGCCAAATAGAAGGATTCGGAAACACCATATATTTT	CASSQIEGFGNTIYF
TRBJ1-5	.	.	TRBV6-5	TGTGCCAGCAGTTACGGGGTCGGGAATCAGCCCCAGCATTTT	CASSYGVGNQPQHF
TRBJ2-5	TRBD1	.	TRBV27	TGTGCCAGCAGTTTATGGGGACAGTCCGAGACCCAGTACTTC	CASSLWGQSETQYF
TRBJ2-7	TRBD1	.	TRBV5-8	TGTGCCAGCAGCGGGACAGGGAAAATCTACGAGCAGTACTTC	CASSGTGKIYEQYF
TRBJ2-7	.	.	TRBV7-2	TGTGCCAGCAGCTTAGAGGCGAGCGGGACAGGCTACGAGCAGTACTTC	CASSLEASGTGYEQYF
TRBJ2-4	.	.	TRBV7-2	TGTGCCAGCAGCCAGGACGGGAAAAACATTCAGTACTTC	CASSQDGKNIQYF
TRBJ2-3	.	.	TRBV5-1	TGCGCCAGCAGCTTGGTGCTAGGGCGGGCAGATACGCAGTATTTT	CASSLVLGRADTQYF
TRBJ2-2	TRBD1	.	TRBV11-2	TGTGCCAGCAGCTCCCAGACAGGGCTAACCGGGGAGCTGTTTTTT	CASSSQTGLTGELFF
TRBJ2-5	TRBD1	few	TRBV7-9	TGTGCCAGCAGCCCAACGGGACAGCAAGAGACCCAGTACTTC	CASSPTGQQETQYF
TRBJ1-2	TRBD1	.	TRBV12-3/TRBV12-4	TGTGCCAGCAGAGGGACAGGGACCTATGGCTACACCTTC	CASRGTGTYGYTF
TRBJ2-7	TRBD1	few	TRBV29-1	TGCAGCGTTGATGACGGGACAGGTCCGTACGAGCAGTACTTC	CSVDDGTGPYEQYF
TRBJ2-7	TRBD2	few	TRBV2	TGTGCCATCGTGACTAGCGGTACCTACGAGCAGTACTTC	CAIVTSGTYEQYF
TRBJ2-3	TRBD2	.	TRBV4-2	TGTGCCAGCAGCCAATCTACTAGCGGGGGAACAGATACGCAGTATTTT	CASSQSTSGGTDTQYF
TRBJ2-1	.	.	TRBV3-1	TGTGCCAGCAGCTCGGCTAGCGTTAACCAGTTCTTC	CASSSASVNQFF
TRBJ2-7	.	few	TRBV15	TGTGCCACCAGCAGAGATAGAGACGAGCAGTACTTC	CATSRDRDEQYF
TRBJ1-5	.	many	TRBV15	TGTGCCACCAGCAGAGGCCCGGCCTCAAAGAGGCCCCAGCATTTT	CATSRGPASKRPQHF
TRBJ1-4	.	.	TRBV4-3	TGCGCCAGCAGCCAAGGTCCAGCGCTAAATGAAAAACTGTTTTTT	CASSQGPALNEKLFF
TRBJ2-1	TRBD2	.	TRBV10-3	TGTGCCATCAGTGGGGATAGCGGGAGGAAGGGCCACAATGAGCAGTTCTTC	CAISGDSGRKGHNEQFF
TRBJ1-1	.	few	TRBV7-2	TGTGCCAGCAGCTTATTTCAGGGCACTGAAGCTTTCTTT	CASSLFQGTEAFF
TRBJ1-4	.	.	TRBV20-1	TGCAGTGCGCCCACCGTGGGGGTGAATGAAAAACTGTTTTTT	CSAPTVGVNEKLFF
TRBJ2-7	.	few	TRBV20-1	TGCAGTGCTAGGGAACAGAGGGCGCGGGGCGAGCAGTACTTC	CSAREQRARGEQYF
TRBJ2-2	.	few	TRBV20-1	TGCAGTGCTAGTGTATGGGGCGCGGCCGGGGAGCTGTTTTTT	CSASVWGAAGELFF
TRBJ2-3	.	.	TRBV10-2	TGCGCCAGCAGTGAGTCGGGGCCAGATACGCAGTATTTT	CASSESGPDTQYF
TRBJ2-1	.	.	TRBV7-9	TGTGCCAGCAGCTTAATTCGGCTAGCCGACAATGAGCAGTTCTTC	CASSLIRLADNEQFF
TRBJ1-4	TRBD1	.	TRBV10-3	TGTGCCATCAGTGCTGGACAGGGAGGTGAAAAACTGTTTTTT	CAISAGQGGEKLFF
TRBJ2-3	TRBD2	.	TRBV27	TGTGCCAGCAGTCCGGGGGGGGGGCCGTCCACAGATACGCAGTATTTT	CASSPGGGPSTDTQYF
TRBJ1-1	.	.	TRBV20-1	TGCAGTGCTAGACTGAACACTGAAGCTTTCTTT	CSARLNTEAFF
TRBJ2-7	.	few	TRBV5-1	TGCGCCAGCAGCTTGGCGGGAACAGGGCCCGAGCAGTACTTC	CASSLAGTGPEQYF
TRBJ1-2	.	many	TRBV24-1	TGTGCCACCCGCCCAGGGCGCGACTATGGCTACACCTTC	CATRPGRDYGYTF
TRBJ2-7	TRBD1	.	TRBV12-3/TRBV12-4	TGTGCCAGCAGTTTGAGGACAGGGGAAGGAGGCGAGCAGTACTTC	CASSLRTGEGGEQYF